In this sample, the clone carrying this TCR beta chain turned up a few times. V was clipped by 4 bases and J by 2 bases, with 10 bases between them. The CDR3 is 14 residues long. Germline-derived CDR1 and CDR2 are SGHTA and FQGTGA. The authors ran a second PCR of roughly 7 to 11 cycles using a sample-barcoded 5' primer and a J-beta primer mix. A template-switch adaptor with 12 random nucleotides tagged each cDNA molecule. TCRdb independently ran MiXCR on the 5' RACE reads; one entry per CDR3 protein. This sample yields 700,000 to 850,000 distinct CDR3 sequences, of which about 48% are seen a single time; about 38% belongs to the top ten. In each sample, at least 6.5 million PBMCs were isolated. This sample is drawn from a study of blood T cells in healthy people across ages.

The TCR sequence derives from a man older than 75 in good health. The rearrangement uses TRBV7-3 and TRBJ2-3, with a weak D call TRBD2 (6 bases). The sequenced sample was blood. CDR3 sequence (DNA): TGTGCCAGCAGCTATAGCGGAGACACAGATACGCAGTATTTT. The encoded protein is CASSYSGDTDTQYF.